What follows describes a single T cell receptor (beta chain). Its antigen is not identified. The CDR3 totals 13 residues. CDR1 MNHEY and CDR2 SVGEGT come from the germline V gene. V was clipped by 2 bases and J by 6 bases, with 10 bases between them. The sample originates from a study of metastatic and nonmetastatic thyroid tumors. Points from the study as a whole: Reports indicated that malignant thyroid tumors showed significantly higher TCR beta diversity than benign nodules did, in blood and tumor.

TCRdb re-called the PCR reads through MiXCR. The sample shows tens of thousands of clones, around 32% of them seen only once. Patients underwent thyroid surgery, and none had received any treatment before it. The material sequenced was blood. V usage is TRBV6-2 or TRBV6-3 and J usage is TRBJ1-1; D might be TRBD1 (5 bases). This receptor was taken from a female donor with papillary thyroid cancer or a benign thyroid nodule (not recorded which). Some clones in this sample may be carry-over from other donors' samples. The CDR3 sequence is CASSYGAAAEAFF. The CDR3 nucleotides read TGTGCCAGCAGTTACGGGGCAGCGGCTGAAGCTTTCTTT.